This entry describes one TCR beta chain. Its antigen is unknown. The V end lost 4 bases, the J end lost 4 bases, and 16 bases lay between the germline ends. This CDR3 has 14 amino acids. Per germline, CDR1 GTSNPN and CDR2 SVGIG (reference sequence). Nominal health characterized the donors when sampled, though unrecorded immune exposures were likely. This record belongs to a study of cytomegalovirus exposure and HLA in healthy donors. PCR primers comprised 60 Vbeta and 13 Jbeta primers. The assay was immunoSEQ multiplex PCR, and TCRdb's table has in-frame clones only and misses some. Among approximately 110,000 clones listed, less than 80% were seen once. General study results and limits: Versus the roughly 670-donor mean, an Asian-associated ancestry cluster reportedly showed fewer N-insertions in a later analysis.

Specimen: PBMCs. The chain couples TRBV30 to TRBJ2-5, with a weak D call TRBD1 (6 bases). This clonotype was obtained from a woman between 35 and 50 years old in good health and CMV-seronegative. The CDR3 loop reads CAWTQGTELETQYF. For the CDR3, the DNA is TGTGCCTGGACCCAGGGGACCGAACTAGAGACCCAGTACTTC.